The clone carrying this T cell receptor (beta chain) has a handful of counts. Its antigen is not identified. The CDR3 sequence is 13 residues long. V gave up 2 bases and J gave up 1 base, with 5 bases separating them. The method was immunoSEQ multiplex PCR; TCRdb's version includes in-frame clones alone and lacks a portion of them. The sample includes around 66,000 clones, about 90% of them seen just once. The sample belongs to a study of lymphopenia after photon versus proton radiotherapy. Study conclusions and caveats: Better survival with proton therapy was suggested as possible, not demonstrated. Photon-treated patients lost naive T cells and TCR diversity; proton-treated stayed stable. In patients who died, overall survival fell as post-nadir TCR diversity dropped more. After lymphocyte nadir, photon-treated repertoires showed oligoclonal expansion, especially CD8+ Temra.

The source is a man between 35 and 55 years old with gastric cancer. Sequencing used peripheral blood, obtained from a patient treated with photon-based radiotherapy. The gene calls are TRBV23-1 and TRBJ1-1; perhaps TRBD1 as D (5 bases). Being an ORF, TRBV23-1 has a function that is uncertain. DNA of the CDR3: TGCGCCAGCAGTCAACAGGGGAACACTGAAGCTTTCTTT. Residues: CASSQQGNTEAFF.